This T cell receptor (beta chain) was captured by sequencing in a study of blood T cells in healthy people across ages. The CDR3 consists of 12 residues. Germline CDR1 reads DFQATT; CDR2 reads SNEGSKA (reference sequence). V lost 6 bases and J lost 1, with 9 bases in between. Together with a sample-barcoded 5' primer, a J-beta primer mix was included in a second PCR lasting roughly 6 to 12 cycles. TCRdb reanalysed the 5' RACE reads using MiXCR and keeps one entry per CDR3 protein. The repertoire holds about 770,000 distinct CDR3 sequences, around 42% seen once, with approximately 20% in the top ten. This clonotype appeared a few times.

The genes are TRBV20-1 and TRBJ1-2, with a possible D match to TRBD1 (6 bases). The source is a man between 60 and 70 years old in good health. Sequencing used blood. CDR3 in amino acids: CSARQVNYGYTF. The DNA of the CDR3 is TGCAGTGCCAGACAGGTTAACTATGGCTACACCTTC.